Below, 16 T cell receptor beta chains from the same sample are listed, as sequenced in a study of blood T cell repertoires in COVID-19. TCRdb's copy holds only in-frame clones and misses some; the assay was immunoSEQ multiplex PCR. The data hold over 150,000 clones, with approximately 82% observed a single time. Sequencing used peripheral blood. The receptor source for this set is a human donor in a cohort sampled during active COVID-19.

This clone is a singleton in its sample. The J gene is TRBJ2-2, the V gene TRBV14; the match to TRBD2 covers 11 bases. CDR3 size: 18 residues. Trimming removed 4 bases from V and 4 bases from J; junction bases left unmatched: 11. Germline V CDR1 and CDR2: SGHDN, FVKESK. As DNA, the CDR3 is TGTGCCAGCAGCCGACTCATAACTAGCGGGAGCGCCACCGGGGAGCTGTTTTTT. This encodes CASSRLITSGSATGELFF.

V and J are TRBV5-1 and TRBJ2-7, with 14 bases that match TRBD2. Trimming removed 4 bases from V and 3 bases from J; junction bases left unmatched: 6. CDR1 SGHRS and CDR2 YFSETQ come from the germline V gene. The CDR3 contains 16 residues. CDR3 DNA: TGCGCCAGCAGCGGGGGACTAGCGGGGGTGAGCTACGAGCAGTACTTC. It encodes CASSGGLAGVSYEQYF. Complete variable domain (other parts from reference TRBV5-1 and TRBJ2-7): KAGVTQTPRYLIKTRGQQVTLSCSPISGHRSVSWYQQTPGQGLQFLFEYFSETQRNKGNFPGRFSGRQFSNSRSEMNVSTLELGDSALYLCASSGGLAGVSYEQYFGPGTRLTVT.

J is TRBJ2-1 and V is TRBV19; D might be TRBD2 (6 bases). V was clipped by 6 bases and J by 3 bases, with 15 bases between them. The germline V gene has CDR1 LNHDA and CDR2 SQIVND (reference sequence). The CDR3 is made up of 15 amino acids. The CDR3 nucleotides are TGTGCCAGTAGGACCACCTCAGCGGGCTACAATGAGCAGTTCTTC. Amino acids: CASRTTSAGYNEQFF. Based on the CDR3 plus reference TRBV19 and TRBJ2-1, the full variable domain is DGGITQSPKYLFRKEGQNVTLSCEQNLNHDAMYWYRQDPGQGLRLIYYSQIVNDFQKGDIAEGYSVSREKKESFPLTVTSAQKNPTAFYLCASRTTSAGYNEQFFGPGTRLTVL.

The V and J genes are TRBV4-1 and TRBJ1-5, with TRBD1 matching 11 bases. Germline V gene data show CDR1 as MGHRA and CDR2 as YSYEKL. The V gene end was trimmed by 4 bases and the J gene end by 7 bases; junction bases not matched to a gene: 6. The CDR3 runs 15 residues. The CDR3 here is CASSLDRGLEQPQHF. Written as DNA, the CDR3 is TGCGCCAGCAGCCTGGACAGGGGGCTTGAGCAGCCCCAGCATTTT.

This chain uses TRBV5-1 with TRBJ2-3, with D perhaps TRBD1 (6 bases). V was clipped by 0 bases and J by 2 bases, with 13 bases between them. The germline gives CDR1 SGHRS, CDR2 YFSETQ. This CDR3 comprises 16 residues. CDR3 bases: TGCGCCAGCAGCTTGGTCTCAGGGGCCCTCACAGATACGCAGTATTTT. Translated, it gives CASSLVSGALTDTQYF. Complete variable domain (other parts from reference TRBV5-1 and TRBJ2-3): KAGVTQTPRYLIKTRGQQVTLSCSPISGHRSVSWYQQTPGQGLQFLFEYFSETQRNKGNFPGRFSGRQFSNSRSEMNVSTLELGDSALYLCASSLVSGALTDTQYFGPGTRLTVL.

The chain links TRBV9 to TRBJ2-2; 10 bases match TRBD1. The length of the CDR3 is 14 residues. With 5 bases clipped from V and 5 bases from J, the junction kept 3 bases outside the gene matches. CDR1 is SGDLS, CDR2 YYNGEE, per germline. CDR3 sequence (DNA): TGTGCCAGCAGTGGACAGGGGGGAACCGGGGAGCTGTTTTTT. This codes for CASSGQGGTGELFF.

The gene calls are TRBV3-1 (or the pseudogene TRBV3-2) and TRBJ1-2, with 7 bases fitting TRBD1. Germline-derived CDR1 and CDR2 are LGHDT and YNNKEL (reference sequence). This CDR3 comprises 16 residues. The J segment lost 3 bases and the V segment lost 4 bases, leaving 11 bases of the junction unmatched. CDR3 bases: TGTGCCAGCAGCCCGACCCGAGGAGGGGGCTACTATGGCTACACCTTC. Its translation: CASSPTRGGGYYGYTF.

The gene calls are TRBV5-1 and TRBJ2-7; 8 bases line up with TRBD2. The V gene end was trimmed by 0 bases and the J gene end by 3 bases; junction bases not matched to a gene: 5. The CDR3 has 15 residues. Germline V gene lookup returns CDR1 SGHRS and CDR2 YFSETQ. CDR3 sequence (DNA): TGCGCCAGCAGCTTGGCCGTGCGGGAGGACTACGAGCAGTACTTC. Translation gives CASSLAVREDYEQYF.

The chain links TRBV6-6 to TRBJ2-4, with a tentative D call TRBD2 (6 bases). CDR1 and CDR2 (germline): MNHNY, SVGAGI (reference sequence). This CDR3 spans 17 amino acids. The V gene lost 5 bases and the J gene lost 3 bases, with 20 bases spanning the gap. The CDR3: CASSPSPWVEGKNIQYF. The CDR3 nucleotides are TGTGCCAGCAGTCCATCCCCCTGGGTGGAGGGCAAAAACATTCAGTACTTC.

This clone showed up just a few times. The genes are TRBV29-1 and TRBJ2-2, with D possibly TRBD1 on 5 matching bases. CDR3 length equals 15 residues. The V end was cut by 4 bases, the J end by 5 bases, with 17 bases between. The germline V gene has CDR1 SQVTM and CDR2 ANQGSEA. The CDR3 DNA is TGCAGCGTTGCGGTAGGGCAGGGTTGGACCGGGGAGCTGTTTTTT. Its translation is CSVAVGQGWTGELFF.

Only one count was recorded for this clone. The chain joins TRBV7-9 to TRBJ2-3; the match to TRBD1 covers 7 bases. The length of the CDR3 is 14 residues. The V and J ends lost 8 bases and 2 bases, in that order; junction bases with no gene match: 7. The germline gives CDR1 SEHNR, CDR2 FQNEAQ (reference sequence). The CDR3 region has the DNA TGTGCCAGCCAACGGCAGGGGGTCACAGATACGCAGTATTTT. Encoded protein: CASQRQGVTDTQYF.

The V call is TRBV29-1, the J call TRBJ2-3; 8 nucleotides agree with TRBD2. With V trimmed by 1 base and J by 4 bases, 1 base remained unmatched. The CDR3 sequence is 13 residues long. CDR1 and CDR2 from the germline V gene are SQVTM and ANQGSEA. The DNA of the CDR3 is TGCAGCGTTGAAGGGACTAGCCCAGATACGCAGTATTTT. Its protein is CSVEGTSPDTQYF.

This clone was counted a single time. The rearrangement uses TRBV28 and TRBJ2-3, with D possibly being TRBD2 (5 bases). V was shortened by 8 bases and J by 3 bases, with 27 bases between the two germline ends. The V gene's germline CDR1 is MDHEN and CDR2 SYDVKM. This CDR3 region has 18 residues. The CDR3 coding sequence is TGTGCCAGCTCTTTGTATAGCGCAAACCCGGTGGAAACAGATACGCAGTATTTT. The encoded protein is CASSLYSANPVETDTQYF. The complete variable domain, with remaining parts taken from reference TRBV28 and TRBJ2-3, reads DVKVTQSSRYLVKRTGEKVFLECVQDMDHENMFWYRQDPGLGLRLIYFSYDVKMKEKGDIPEGYSVSREKKERFSLILESASTNQTSMYLCASSLYSANPVETDTQYFGPGTRLTVL.

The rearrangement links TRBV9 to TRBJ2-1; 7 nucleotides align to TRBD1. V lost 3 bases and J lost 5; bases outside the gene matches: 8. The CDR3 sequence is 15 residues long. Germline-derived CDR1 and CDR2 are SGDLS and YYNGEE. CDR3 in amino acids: CASSATGAAHNEQFF. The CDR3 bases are TGTGCCAGCAGCGCCACAGGGGCGGCGCACAATGAGCAGTTCTTC.

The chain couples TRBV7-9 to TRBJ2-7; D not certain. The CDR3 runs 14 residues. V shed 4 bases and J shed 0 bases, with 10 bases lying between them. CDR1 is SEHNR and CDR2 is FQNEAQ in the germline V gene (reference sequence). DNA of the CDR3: TGTGCCAGCAGCTCCCAGGAACACTCCTACGAGCAGTACTTC. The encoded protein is CASSSQEHSYEQYF.

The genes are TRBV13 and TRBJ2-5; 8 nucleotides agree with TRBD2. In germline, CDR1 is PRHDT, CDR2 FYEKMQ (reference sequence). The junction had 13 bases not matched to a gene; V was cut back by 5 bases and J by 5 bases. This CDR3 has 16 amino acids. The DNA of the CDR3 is TGTGCCAGCAGCGGCCCAGCGGGGGCCCTCCAGGAGACCCAGTACTTC. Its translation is CASSGPAGALQETQYF.